This TCR beta chain was captured in a study of T cells in Graves' hyperthyroidism and ophthalmopathy. Study-level findings and limits: Within blood appeared most thyroid clonotypes that had expanded above 0.001.

Clinical symptoms, serum thyroxine, TRAb, thyroid ultrasound and orbital computed tomography established diagnosis. Out of 8.5 to 10 ml of fresh peripheral blood came the PBMCs. Using RNA transcripts as the source, TCR beta CDR3 regions were amplified. RT-PCR in the first round (using the HTBI primer set) targeted the TCR CDR3. TCRdb independently ran MiXCR on the multiplex PCR reads; one entry per CDR3 protein. The sample records some 490,000 distinct CDR3 sequences, 20% to 25% being singletons. The CDR3 totals 14 residues. Germline CDR1 is MNHEY and CDR2 is SVGEGT. Trimming pared 2 bases from V and 7 bases from J, leaving 12 bases between. As regards this clonotype: Its matching antigen is unknown.

This clonotype was obtained from a woman in her 70s with Graves' ophthalmopathy. Sequenced material: blood. V usage is TRBV6-2 or TRBV6-3 and J usage is TRBJ2-1, with D hard to call. CDR3 sequence (DNA): TGTGCCAGCAGTTACCACACTCGATCGAATGAGCAGTTCTTC. Protein product: CASSYHTRSNEQFF.